The entry below describes one T cell receptor beta chain. Its recognized antigen is unknown. The sample holds no much larger clone one base away, and base qualities are not on file. Receptors were amplified or captured by the immunoSEQ multiplex PCR assay. The table was pulled from immuneACCESS by TCRdb, which kept in-frame rearrangements only. Such tables lose some clones; where checked, under half of the loss comes from unresolved V genes, and the rest has no known cause. Across this sample there are tens of thousands of clones, with about 92% seen only once. The top ten clonotypes cover around 1.4% of the sample. The germline ends are 10 bases apart after V is trimmed by 1 base and J by 5 bases. From the germline V gene, CDR1 is SGHDT and CDR2 is YYEEEE. Taken from cysteine to phenylalanine, the CDR3 has 13 residues. The CDR3 DNA has 39 bases and is translated from base 1. The sample originates from a study of control samples from healthy donors and cancer patients (dated by TCRdb to about 2020).

This TCR came from a woman between 25 and 40 years old in good health. The receptor chain draws on TRBV5-6 and TRBJ2-7; the D gene cannot be named for sure. What was sequenced was blood. The CDR3 reads CASSLLGLDEQYF. The bases read TGTGCCAGCAGCTTGTTGGGGTTGGACGAGCAGTACTTC. With the portions outside the CDR3 filled from the reference TRBV5-6 and TRBJ2-7 genes, the complete variable region becomes DAGVTQSPTHLIKTRGQQVTLRCSPKSGHDTVSWYQQALGQGPQFIFQYYEEEERQRGNFPDRFSGHQFPNYSSELNVNALLLGDSALYLCASSLLGLDEQYFGPGTRLTVT.